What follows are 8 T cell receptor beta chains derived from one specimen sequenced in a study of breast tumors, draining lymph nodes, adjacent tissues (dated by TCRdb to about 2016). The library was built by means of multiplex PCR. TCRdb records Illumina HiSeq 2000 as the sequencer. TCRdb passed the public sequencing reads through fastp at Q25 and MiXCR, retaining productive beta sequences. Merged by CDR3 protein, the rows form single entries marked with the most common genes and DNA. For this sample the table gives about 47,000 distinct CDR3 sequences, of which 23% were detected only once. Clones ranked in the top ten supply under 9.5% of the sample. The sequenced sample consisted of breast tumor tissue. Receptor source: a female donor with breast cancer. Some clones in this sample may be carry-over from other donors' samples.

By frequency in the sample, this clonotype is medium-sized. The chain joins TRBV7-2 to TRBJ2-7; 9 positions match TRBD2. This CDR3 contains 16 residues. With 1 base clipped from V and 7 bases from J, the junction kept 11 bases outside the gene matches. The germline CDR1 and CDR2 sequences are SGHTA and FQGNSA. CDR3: CASSLGAASGIWEQYF. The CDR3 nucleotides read TGTGCCAGCAGCTTAGGTGCGGCTAGCGGGATCTGGGAGCAGTACTTC.

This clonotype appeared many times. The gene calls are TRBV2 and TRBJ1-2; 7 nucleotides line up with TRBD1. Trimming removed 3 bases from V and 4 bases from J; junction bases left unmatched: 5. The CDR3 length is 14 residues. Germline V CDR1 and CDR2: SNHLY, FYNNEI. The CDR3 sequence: CASSDQGESYGYTF. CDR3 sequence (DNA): TGTGCCAGCAGTGACCAGGGGGAGAGCTATGGCTACACCTTC.

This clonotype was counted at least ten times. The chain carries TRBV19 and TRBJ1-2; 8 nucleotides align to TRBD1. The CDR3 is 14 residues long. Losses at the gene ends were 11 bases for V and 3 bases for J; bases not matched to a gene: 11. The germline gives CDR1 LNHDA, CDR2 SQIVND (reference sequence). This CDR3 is CAVKAGTGYYGYTF. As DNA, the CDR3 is TGTGCCGTCAAGGCCGGGACAGGATACTATGGCTACACCTTC.

The CDR3 protein is CATREGPITDTQYF. For the CDR3, the DNA is TGTGCCACCCGAGAGGGACCCATCACAGATACGCAGTATTTT. The chain carries TRBV19 and TRBJ2-3; perhaps D is TRBD1 or TRBD2 (5 bases each). The CDR3 has 14 residues. The germline V and J ends were trimmed by 10 bases and 2 bases, with 16 bases remaining between them. The germline gives CDR1 LNHDA, CDR2 SQIVND (reference sequence).

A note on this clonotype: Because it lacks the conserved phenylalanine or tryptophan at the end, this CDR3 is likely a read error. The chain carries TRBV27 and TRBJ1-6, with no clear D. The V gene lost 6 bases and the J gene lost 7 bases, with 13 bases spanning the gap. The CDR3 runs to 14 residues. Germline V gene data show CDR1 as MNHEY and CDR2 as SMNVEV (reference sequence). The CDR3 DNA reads TGTGCCAGCAGCTTCGATCAACCGAATTCACCCCTCCACCTT. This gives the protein CASSFDQPNSPLHL.

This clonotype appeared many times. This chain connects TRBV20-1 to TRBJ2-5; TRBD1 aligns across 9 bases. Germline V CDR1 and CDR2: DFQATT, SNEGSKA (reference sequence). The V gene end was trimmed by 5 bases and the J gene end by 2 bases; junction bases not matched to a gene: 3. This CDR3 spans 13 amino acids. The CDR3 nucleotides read TGCAGTGCTCGGACAGGGGTACAAGAGACCCAGTACTTC. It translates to CSARTGVQETQYF.

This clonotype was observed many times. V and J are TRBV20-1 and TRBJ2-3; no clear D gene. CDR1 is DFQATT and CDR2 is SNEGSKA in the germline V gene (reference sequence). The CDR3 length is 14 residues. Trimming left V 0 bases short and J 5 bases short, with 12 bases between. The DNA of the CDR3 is TGCAGTGCTAGAGAAGCATCCCCTCTAGATACGCAGTATTTT. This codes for CSAREASPLDTQYF.

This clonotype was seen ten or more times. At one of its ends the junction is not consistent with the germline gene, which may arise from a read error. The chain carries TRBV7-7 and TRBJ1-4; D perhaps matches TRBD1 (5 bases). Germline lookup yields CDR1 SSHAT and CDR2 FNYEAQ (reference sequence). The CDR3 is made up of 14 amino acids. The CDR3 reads CASSLIGTDEKLFF. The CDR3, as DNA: TGTGCTAGCAGCTTGATTGGGACGGATGAAAAACTGTTTTTT. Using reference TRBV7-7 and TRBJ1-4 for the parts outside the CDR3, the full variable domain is GAGVSQSPRYKVTKRGQDVTLRCDPISSHATLYWYQQALGQGPEFLTYFNYEAQPDKSGLPSDRFSAERPEGSISTLTIQRTEQRDSAMYRCASSLIGTDEKLFFGSGTQLSVL.